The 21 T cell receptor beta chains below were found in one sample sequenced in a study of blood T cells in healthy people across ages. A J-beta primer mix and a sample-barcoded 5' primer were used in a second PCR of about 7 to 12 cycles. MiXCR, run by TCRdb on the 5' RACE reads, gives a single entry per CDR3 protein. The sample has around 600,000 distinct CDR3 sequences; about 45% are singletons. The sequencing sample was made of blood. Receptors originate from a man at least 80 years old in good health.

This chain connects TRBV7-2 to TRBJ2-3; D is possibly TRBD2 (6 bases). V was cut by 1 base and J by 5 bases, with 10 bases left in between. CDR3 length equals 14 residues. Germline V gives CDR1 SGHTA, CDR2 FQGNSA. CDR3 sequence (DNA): TGTGCCAGCAGCTTAGGGTCGGGAGTAGATACGCAGTATTTT. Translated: CASSLGSGVDTQYF.

The CDR3 region has the DNA TGTGCCAGCACGACTAGGACAGGGTTCGAGCAGTACTTC. Translating it yields CASTTRTGFEQYF. The rearrangement joins TRBV6-1 to TRBJ2-4; TRBD1 matches 8 bases. The J call may be wrong; the DNA end is better matched by TRBJ2-7. Germline CDR1 MNHNS, CDR2 SASEGT. This CDR3 has 13 amino acids.

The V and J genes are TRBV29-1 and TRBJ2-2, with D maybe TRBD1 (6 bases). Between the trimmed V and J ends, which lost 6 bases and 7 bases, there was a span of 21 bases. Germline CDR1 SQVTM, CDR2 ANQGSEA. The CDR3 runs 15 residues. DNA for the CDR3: TGCAGCGTCATACAGGGTACCGGACGGGGCGGGGAGCTGTTTTTT. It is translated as CSVIQGTGRGGELFF.

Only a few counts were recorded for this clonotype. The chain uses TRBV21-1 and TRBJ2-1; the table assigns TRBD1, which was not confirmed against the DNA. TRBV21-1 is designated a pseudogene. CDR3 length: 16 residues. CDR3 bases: TGTGCCAGCAGCAAAGAACTACCCAGGGACGGCAATGAGCAGTTCTTC. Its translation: CASSKELPRDGNEQFF.

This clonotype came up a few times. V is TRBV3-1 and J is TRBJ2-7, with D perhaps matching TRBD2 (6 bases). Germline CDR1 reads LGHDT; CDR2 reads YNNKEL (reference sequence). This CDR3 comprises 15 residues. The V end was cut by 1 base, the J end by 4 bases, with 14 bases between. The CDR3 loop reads CASSQAGRERYEQYF. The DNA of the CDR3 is TGTGCCAGCAGCCAAGCGGGCCGGGAGCGGTACGAGCAGTACTTC.

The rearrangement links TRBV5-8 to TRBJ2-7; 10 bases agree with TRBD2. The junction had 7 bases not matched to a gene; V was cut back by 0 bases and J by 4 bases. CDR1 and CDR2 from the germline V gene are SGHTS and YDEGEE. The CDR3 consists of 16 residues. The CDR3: CASSLAWLAGEYEQYF. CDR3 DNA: TGTGCCAGCAGCTTGGCCTGGCTAGCGGGGGAGTACGAGCAGTACTTC.

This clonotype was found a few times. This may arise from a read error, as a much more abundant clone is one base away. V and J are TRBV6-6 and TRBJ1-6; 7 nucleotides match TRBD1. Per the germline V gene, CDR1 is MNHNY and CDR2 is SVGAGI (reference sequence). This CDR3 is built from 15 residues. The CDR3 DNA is TGTGCCAGCAGTTACTTAGGGGGCTTTAATTCACCCCCCCACTTT. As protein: CASSYLGGFNSPPHF.

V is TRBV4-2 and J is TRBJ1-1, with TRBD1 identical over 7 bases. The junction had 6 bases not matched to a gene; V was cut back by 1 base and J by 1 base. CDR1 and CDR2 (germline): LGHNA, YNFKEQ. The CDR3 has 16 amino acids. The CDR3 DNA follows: TGTGCCAGCAGCCAAGTCGACAGGGCCCCGAACACTGAAGCTTTCTTT. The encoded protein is CASSQVDRAPNTEAFF.

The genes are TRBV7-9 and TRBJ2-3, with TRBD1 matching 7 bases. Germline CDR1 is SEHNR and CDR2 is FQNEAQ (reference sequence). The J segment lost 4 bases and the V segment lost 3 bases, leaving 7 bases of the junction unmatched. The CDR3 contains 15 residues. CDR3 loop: CASSLGTDSSDTQYF. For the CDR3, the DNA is TGTGCCAGCAGCTTGGGGACAGATTCATCAGATACGCAGTATTTT. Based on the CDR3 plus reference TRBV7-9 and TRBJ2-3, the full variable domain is DTGVSQNPRHKITKRGQNVTFRCDPISEHNRLYWYRQTLGQGPEFLTYFQNEAQLEKSRLLSDRFSAERPKGSFSTLEIQRTEQGDSAMYLCASSLGTDSSDTQYFGPGTRLTVL.

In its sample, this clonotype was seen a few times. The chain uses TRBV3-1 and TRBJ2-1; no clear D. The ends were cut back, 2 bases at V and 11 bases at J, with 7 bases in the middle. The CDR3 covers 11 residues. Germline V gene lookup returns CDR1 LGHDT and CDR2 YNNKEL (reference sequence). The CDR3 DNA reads TGTGCCAGCAGCCAACGGTTTAAGCAGTTCTTC. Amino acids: CASSQRFKQFF.

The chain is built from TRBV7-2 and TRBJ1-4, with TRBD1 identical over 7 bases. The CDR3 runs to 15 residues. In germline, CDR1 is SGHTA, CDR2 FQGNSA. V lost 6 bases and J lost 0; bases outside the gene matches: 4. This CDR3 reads CASRLGTATNEKLFF. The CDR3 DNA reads TGTGCCAGCAGACTCGGGACAGCAACTAATGAAAAACTGTTTTTT.

CDR3 sequence reads: CASSVLRDEQFF. The DNA of the CDR3 is TGTGCCAGCAGCGTGTTGCGGGATGAGCAGTTCTTC. The chain joins TRBV9 to TRBJ2-1; D is possibly TRBD2 (5 bases). The V gene lost 2 bases and the J gene lost 8 bases, with 8 bases spanning the gap. Germline CDR1 and CDR2: SGDLS and YYNGEE. The length of the CDR3 is 12 residues.

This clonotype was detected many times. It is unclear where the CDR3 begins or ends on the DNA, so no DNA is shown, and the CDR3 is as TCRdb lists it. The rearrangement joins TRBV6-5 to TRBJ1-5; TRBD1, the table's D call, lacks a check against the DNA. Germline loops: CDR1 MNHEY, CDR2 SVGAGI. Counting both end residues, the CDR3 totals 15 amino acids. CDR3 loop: CASSTSAGRTQPQHF.

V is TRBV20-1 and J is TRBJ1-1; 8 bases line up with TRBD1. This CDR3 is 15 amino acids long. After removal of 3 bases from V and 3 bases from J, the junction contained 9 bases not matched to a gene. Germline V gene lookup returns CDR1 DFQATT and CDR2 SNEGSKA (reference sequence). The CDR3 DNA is TGCAGTGCTAGTCTCCCAGGGGGCTCGGACACTGAAGCTTTCTTT. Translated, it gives CSASLPGGSDTEAFF.

This chain's CDR3 is CASSPGGSQGIHGYTF. The CDR3 DNA sequence: TGTGCCAGCAGCCCAGGGGGCTCACAGGGAATCCATGGCTACACCTTC. V usage is TRBV7-9 and J usage is TRBJ1-2; 8 nucleotides align to TRBD1. Unmatched junction bases numbered 14, after V lost 5 bases and J lost 6 bases. There are 16 residues in the CDR3. The germline CDR1 and CDR2 sequences are SEHNR and FQNEAQ (reference sequence).

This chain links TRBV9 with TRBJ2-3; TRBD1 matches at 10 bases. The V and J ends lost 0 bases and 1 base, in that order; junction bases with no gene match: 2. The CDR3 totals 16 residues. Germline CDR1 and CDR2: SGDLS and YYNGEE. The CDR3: CASSVAGTGGTDTQYF. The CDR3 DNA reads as TGTGCCAGCAGCGTAGCTGGGACAGGGGGCACAGATACGCAGTATTTT. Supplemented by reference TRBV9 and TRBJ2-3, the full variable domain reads DSGVTQTPKHLITATGQRVTLRCSPRSGDLSVYWYQQSLDQGLQFLIQYYNGEERAKGNILERFSAQQFPDLHSELNLSSLELGDSALYFCASSVAGTGGTDTQYFGPGTRLTVL.

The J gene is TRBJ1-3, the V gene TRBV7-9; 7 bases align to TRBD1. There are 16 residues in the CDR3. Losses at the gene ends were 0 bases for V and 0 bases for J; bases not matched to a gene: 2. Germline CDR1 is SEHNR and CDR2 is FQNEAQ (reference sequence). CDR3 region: CASSLAGTASGNTIYF. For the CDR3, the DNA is TGTGCCAGCAGCTTAGCCGGGACAGCCTCTGGAAACACCATATATTTT. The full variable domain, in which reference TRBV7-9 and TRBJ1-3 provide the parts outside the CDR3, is DTGVSQNPRHKITKRGQNVTFRCDPISEHNRLYWYRQTLGQGPEFLTYFQNEAQLEKSRLLSDRFSAERPKGSFSTLEIQRTEQGDSAMYLCASSLAGTASGNTIYFGEGSWLTVV.

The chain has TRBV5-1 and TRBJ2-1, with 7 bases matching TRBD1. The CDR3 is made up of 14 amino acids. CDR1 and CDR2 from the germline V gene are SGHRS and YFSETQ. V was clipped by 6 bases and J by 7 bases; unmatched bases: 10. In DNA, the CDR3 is TGCGCCAGCAAAACATGGGCAGGGGGAAATGAGCAGTTCTTC. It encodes CASKTWAGGNEQFF.

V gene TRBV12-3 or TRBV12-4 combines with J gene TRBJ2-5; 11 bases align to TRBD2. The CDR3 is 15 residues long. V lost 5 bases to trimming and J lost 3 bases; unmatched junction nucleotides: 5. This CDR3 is CASSPVAGGKETQYF. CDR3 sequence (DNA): TGTGCCAGCAGTCCCGTAGCGGGGGGGAAAGAGACCCAGTACTTC.

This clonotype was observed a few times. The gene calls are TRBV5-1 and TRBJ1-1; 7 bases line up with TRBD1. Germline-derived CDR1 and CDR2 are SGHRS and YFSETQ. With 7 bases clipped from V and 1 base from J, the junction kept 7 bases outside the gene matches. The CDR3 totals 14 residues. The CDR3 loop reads CASGSGQPNTEAFF. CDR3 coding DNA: TGCGCCAGCGGGTCGGGACAGCCGAACACTGAAGCTTTCTTT.

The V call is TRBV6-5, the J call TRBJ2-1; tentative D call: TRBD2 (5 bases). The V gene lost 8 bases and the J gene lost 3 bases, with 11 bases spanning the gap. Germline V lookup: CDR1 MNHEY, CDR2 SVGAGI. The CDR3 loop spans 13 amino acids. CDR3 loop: CASRRESYNEQFF. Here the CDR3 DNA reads TGTGCCAGCCGAAGGGAGAGCTACAATGAGCAGTTCTTC.